One sample yielded the 9 T cell receptor beta chains listed below, sequenced in a study of blood T cell repertoires in COVID-19. This table comes from immunoSEQ multiplex PCR, and its TCRdb copy is limited to in-frame clones, with some not included. This repertoire shows over 85,000 clones, nearly 90% found once; its top ten account for around 2%. The specimen sequenced was peripheral blood. The receptors shown here come from a man aged 50-59 years with active COVID-19.

Judged by abundance, this clone is medium-sized. The V call is TRBV7-6, the J call TRBJ2-7, with 8 bases identical to TRBD2. CDR1 is SGHVS and CDR2 is FNYEAQ in the germline V gene. The CDR3 covers 16 residues. V shed 5 bases, J shed 2 bases, and the junction held 11 bases outside the gene matches. DNA of the CDR3: TGTGCCAGCAGCATAAGGTTGGCGGGGGGCGCCTACGAGCAGTACTTC. Residues: CASSIRLAGGAYEQYF.

This clone is a singleton in its sample. This chain uses TRBV21-1 with TRBJ2-1; the DNA was not used to check the table's D call, TRBD1. TRBV21-1 is noted as a pseudogene. This CDR3 is built from 14 residues. The CDR3 is CASTTPGHNNEQFF. The CDR3 DNA sequence: TGTGCCAGCACCACCCCGGGACACAACAATGAGCAGTTCTTC.

The chain combines TRBV2 with TRBJ1-4; tentatively, D is TRBD1 (5 bases). V lost 8 bases and J 7 bases, leaving 11 bases between the germline ends. The CDR3 contains 12 residues. Germline loops: CDR1 SNHLY, CDR2 FYNNEI. The CDR3 region is CASGGASEKLFF. The CDR3 nucleotides read TGTGCCAGCGGCGGGGCCAGTGAAAAACTGTTTTTT.

The genes are TRBV25-1 and TRBJ2-5, with D tentatively TRBD2 (6 bases). Germline V gene lookup returns CDR1 MGHDK and CDR2 SYGVNS. The CDR3 totals 12 residues. Trimming stripped 8 bases from V and 7 bases from J, with 14 bases between. In DNA form, the CDR3 reads TGTGCCAGCGGTGGGACTTCCTCGACCCAGTACTTC. Translation: CASGGTSSTQYF. Complete variable domain (other parts from reference TRBV25-1 and TRBJ2-5): EADIYQTPRYLVIGTGKKITLECSQTMGHDKMYWYQQDPGMELHLIHYSYGVNSTEKGDLSSESTVSRIRTEHFPLTLESARPSHTSQYLCASGGTSSTQYFGPGTRLLVL.

J is TRBJ2-1 and V is TRBV7-8, with 8 nucleotides matching TRBD2. Looked up from germline, CDR1 is SGHVS and CDR2 is FQNEAQ. V shed 5 bases, J shed 4 bases, and the junction held 7 bases outside the gene matches. The CDR3 is 15 amino acids. The CDR3 region has the DNA TGTGCCAGCAGCCCCGGCGGGGGGACTTACAATGAGCAGTTCTTC. Translating it yields CASSPGGGTYNEQFF.

The chain couples TRBV5-4 to TRBJ2-7; TRBD2 aligns across 9 bases. CDR3 size: 13 residues. The trim removed 7 bases at V and 7 bases at J, leaving 9 bases unmatched. Germline V gene lookup returns CDR1 SGHNT and CDR2 YYREEE (reference sequence). The CDR3 DNA follows: TGTGCCAGCGGGGCGGGGGGGCCTCGGGAGCAGTACTTC. Encoded protein: CASGAGGPREQYF.

The chain is built from TRBV4-2 and TRBJ2-1, with a possible D match to TRBD1 (6 bases). CDR1 is LGHNA, CDR2 YNFKEQ, per germline. The CDR3 covers 12 residues. V lost 4 bases to trimming and J lost 15 bases, with 16 bases between them. The CDR3 DNA is TGTGCCAGCAGCCCGCGACAGGCACTGCCGTTCTTC. It is translated as CASSPRQALPFF.

The chain employs TRBV6-5 and TRBJ1-1; D might be TRBD1 (5 bases). Trimming left V 5 bases short and J 7 bases short, with 20 bases between. Looked up from germline, CDR1 is MNHEY and CDR2 is SVGAGI. This CDR3 is built from 15 residues. Here the CDR3 reads CASSRGGTSTYEAFF. The CDR3 DNA reads TGTGCCAGCAGTCGGGGGGGAACAAGTACCTATGAAGCTTTCTTT.

This sequence joins TRBV11-3 and TRBJ1-1, with 7 bases that match TRBD1. V trimming: 5 bases; J trimming: 3 bases; junction bases outside the gene matches: 6. The CDR3 sequence is 14 residues long. Per the germline V gene, CDR1 is SGHNT and CDR2 is YENEEA. CDR3 in amino acids: CASSQGGIDTEAFF. The CDR3 DNA follows: TGTGCCAGCAGCCAGGGGGGTATAGACACTGAAGCTTTCTTT.